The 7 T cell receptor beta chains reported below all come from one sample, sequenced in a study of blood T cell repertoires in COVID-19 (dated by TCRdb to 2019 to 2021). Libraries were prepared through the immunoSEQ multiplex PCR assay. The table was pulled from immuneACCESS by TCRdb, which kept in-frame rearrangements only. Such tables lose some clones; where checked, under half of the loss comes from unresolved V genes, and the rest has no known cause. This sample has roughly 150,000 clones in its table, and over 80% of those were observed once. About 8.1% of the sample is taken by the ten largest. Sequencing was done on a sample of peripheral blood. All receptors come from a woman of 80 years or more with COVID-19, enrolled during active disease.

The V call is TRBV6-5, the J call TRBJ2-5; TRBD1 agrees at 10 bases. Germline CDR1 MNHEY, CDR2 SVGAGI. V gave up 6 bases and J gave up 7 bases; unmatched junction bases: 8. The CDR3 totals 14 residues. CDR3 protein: CASSRPGQGSTQYF. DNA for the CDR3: TGTGCCAGCAGCCGCCCGGGACAGGGGTCGACCCAGTACTTC.

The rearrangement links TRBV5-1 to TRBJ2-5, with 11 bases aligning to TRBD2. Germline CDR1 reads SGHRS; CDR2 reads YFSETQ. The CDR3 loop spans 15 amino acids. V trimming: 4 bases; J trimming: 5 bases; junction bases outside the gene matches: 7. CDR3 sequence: CASSPGTSGSETQYF. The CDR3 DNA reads TGCGCCAGCAGCCCCGGGACTAGCGGTTCGGAGACCCAGTACTTC.

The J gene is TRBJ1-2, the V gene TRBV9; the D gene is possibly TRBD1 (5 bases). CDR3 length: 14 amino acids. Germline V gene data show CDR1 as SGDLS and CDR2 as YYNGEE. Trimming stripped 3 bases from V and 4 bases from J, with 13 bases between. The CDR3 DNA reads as TGTGCCAGCAGCGCCCAGGGCCAGGGCTATGGCTACACCTTC. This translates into CASSAQGQGYGYTF.

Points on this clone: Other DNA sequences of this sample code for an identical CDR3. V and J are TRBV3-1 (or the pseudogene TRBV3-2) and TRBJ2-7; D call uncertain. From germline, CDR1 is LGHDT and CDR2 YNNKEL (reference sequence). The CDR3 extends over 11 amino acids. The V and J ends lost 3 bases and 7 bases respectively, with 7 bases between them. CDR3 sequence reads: CASSQLDEQYF. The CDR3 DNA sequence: TGTGCCAGCAGCCAGCTAGATGAGCAGTACTTC.

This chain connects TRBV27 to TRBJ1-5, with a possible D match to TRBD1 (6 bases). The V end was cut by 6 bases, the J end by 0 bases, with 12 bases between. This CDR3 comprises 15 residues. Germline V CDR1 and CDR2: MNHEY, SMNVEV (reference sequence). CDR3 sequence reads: CASSTGTNSNQPQHF. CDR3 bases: TGTGCCAGCAGCACAGGGACTAATAGCAATCAGCCCCAGCATTTT.

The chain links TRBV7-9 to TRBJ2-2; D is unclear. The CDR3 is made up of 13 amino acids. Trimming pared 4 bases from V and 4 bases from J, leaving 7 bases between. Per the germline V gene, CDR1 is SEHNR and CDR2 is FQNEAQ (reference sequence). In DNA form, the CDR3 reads TGTGCCAGCAGCTACCAGTCCACCGGGGAGCTGTTTTTT. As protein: CASSYQSTGELFF.

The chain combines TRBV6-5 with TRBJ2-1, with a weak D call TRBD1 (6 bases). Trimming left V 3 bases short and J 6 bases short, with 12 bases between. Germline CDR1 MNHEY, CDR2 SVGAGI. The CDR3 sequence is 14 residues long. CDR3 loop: CASSYQGPSNEQFF. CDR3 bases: TGTGCCAGCAGTTATCAGGGGCCTTCCAATGAGCAGTTCTTC.